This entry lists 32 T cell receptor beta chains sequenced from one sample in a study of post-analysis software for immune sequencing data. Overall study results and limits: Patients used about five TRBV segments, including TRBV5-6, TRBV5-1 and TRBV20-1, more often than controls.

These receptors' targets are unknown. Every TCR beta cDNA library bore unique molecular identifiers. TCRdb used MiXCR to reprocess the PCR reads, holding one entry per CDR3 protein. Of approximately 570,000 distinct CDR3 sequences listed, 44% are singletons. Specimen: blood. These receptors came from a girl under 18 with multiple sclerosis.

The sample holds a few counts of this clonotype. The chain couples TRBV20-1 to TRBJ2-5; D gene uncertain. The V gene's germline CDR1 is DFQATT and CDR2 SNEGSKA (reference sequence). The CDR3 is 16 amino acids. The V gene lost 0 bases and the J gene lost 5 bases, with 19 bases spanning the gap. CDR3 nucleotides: TGCAGTGCTAGAGATCAGGCTAGGGCCGGCTTGGAGACCCAGTACTTC. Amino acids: CSARDQARAGLETQYF.

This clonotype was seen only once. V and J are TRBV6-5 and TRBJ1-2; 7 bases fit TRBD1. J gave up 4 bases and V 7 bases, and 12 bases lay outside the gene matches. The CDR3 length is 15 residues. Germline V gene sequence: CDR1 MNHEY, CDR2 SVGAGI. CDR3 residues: CASTPRGDSGYGYTF. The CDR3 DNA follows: TGTGCCAGCACCCCCAGGGGGGATTCGGGCTATGGCTACACCTTC.

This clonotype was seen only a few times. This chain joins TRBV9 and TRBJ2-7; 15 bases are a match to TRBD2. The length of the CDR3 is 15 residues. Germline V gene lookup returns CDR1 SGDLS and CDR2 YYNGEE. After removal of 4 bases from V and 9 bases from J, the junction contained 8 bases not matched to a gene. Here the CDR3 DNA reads TGTGCCAGCAGCCCCGGGACTAGCGGGAGGATGGTGCAGTACTTC. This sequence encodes CASSPGTSGRMVQYF.

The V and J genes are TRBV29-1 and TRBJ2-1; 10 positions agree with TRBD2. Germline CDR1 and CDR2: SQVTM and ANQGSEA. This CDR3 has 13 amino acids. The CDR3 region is CSSASGRAEEQFF. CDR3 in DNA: TGCAGTTCCGCCAGCGGGAGGGCCGAAGAGCAGTTCTTC.

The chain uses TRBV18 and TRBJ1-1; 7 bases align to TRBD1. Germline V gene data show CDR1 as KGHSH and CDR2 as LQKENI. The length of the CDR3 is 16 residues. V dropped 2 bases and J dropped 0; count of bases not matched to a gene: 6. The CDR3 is CASSPGVGQVNTEAFF. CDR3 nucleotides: TGTGCCAGCTCACCAGGCGTCGGACAGGTGAACACTGAAGCTTTCTTT.

Here the CDR3 reads CASTTGDTEAFF. The CDR3 region has the DNA TGTGCCAGCACCACCGGGGACACTGAAGCTTTCTTT. The V call is TRBV6-6, the J call TRBJ1-1; D is unclear. Trimming took 7 bases from V and 3 from J, leaving 9 bases between them. The CDR3 loop spans 12 amino acids. Germline V gene data show CDR1 as MNHNY and CDR2 as SVGAGI (reference sequence).

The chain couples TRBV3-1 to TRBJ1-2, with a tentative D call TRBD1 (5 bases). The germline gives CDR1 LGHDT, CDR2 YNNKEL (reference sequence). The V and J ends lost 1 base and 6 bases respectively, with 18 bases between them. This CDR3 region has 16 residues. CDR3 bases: TGTGCCAGCAGCCAAGTCGGGGCCAGCCCCCTCGATGGCTACACCTTC. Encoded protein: CASSQVGASPLDGYTF.

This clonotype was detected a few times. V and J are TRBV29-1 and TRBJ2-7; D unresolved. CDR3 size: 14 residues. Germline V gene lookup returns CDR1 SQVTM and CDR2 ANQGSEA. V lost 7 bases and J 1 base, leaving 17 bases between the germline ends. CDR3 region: CSAQGPEPSYEQYF. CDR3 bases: TGCAGCGCTCAAGGGCCAGAGCCTTCCTACGAGCAGTACTTC.

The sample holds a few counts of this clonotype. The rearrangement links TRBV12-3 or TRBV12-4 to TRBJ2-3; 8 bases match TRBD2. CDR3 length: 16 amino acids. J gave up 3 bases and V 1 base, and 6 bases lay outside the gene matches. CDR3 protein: CASSLVASGLTDTQYF. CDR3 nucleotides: TGTGCCAGCAGTTTAGTCGCTAGCGGGTTAACAGATACGCAGTATTTT.

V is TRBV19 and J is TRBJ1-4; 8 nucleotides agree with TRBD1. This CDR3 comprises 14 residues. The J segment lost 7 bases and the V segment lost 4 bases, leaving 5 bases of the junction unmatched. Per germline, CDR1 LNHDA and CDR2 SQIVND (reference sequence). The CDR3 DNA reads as TGTGCCAGTAGTAGCCGACAGGGGATTGAAAAACTGTTTTTT. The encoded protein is CASSSRQGIEKLFF.

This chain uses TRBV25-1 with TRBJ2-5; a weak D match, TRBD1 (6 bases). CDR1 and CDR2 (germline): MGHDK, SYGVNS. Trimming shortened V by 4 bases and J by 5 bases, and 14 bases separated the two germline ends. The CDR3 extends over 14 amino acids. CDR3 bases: TGTGCCAGCAGTGGTCGAACAGGGCTGGAGACCCAGTACTTC. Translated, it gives CASSGRTGLETQYF.

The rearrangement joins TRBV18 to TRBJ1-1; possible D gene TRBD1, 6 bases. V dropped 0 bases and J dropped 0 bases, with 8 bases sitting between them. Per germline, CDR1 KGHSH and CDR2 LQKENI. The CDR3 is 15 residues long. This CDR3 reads CASSPPTGMNTEAFF. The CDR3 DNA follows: TGTGCCAGCTCACCACCGACAGGCATGAACACTGAAGCTTTCTTT. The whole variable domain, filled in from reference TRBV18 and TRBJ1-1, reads NAGVMQNPRHLVRRRGQEARLRCSPMKGHSHVYWYRQLPEEGLKFMVYLQKENIIDESGMPKERFSAEFPKEGPSILRIQQVVRGDSAAYFCASSPPTGMNTEAFFGQGTRLTVV.

In DNA form, the CDR3 reads TGTGCCATATCTATGGGGGGACAGGGCTACGAGCAGTACTTC. Residues: CAISMGGQGYEQYF. The chain links TRBV10-3 to TRBJ2-7, with 9 bases aligning to TRBD1. Unmatched junction bases numbered 9, after V lost 9 bases and J lost 3 bases. The CDR3 contains 14 residues. Germline CDR1 ENHRY, CDR2 SYGVKD.

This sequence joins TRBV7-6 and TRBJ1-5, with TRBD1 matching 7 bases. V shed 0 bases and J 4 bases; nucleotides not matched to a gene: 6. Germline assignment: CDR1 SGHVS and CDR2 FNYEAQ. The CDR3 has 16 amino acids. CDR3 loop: CASSLAGAGGNQPQHF. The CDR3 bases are TGTGCCAGCAGCTTAGCTGGGGCAGGGGGAAATCAGCCCCAGCATTTT.

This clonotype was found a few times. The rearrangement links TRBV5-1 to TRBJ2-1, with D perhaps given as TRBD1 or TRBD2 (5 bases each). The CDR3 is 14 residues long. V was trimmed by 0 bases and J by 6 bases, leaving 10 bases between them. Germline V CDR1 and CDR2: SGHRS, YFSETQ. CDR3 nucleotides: TGCGCCAGCAGCTTGGCCGGGACCCTCAATGAGCAGTTCTTC. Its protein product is CASSLAGTLNEQFF.

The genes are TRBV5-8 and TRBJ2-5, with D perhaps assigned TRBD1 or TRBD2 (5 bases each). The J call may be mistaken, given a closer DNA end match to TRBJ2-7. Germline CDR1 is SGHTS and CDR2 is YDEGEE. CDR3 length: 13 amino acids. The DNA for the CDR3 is TGTGCCAGCAGCTTGGAACCAGGGAGCGAGCAGTACTTC. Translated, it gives CASSLEPGSEQYF.

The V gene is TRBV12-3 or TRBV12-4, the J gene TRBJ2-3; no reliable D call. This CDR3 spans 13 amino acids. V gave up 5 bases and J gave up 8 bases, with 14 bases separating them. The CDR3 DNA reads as TGTGCCAGCAGTCCCCCCCTCGCGGTTACGCAGTATTTT. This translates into CASSPPLAVTQYF.

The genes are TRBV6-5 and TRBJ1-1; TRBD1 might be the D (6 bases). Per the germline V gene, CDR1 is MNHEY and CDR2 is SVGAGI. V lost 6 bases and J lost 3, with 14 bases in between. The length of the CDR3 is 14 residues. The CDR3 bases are TGTGCCAGCAGGACGGGGGGGGCTGACACTGAAGCTTTCTTT. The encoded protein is CASRTGGADTEAFF.

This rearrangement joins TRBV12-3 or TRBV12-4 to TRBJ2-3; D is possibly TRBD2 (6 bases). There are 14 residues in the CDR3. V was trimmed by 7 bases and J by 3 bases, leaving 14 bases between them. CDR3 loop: CASTLAMDTDTQYF. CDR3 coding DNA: TGTGCCAGCACTCTAGCGATGGATACAGATACGCAGTATTTT.

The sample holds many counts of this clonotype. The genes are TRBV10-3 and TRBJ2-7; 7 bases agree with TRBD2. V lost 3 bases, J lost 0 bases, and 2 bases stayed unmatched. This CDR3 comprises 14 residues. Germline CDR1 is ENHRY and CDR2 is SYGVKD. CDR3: CAISESGGSYEQYF. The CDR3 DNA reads TGTGCCATCAGTGAATCGGGGGGCTCCTACGAGCAGTACTTC.

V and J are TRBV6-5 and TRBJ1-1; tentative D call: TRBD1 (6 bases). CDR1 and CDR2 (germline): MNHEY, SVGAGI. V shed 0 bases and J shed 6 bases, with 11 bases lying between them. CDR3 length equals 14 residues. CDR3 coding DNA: TGTGCCAGCAGTTACTCGGGGGCAGGGCCTGAAGCTTTCTTT. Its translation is CASSYSGAGPEAFF.

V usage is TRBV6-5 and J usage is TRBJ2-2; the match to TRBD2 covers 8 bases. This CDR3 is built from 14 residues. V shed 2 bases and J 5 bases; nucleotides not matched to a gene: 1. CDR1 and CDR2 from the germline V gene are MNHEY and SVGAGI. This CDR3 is CASSYGGGTGELFF. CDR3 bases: TGTGCCAGCAGTTACGGCGGGGGGACCGGGGAGCTGTTTTTT.

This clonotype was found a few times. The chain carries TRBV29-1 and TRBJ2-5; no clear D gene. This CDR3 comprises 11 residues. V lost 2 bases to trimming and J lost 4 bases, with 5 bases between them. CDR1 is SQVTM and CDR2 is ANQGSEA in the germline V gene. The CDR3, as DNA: TGCAGCGTTGAAAGCCCAGAGACCCAGTACTTC. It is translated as CSVESPETQYF.

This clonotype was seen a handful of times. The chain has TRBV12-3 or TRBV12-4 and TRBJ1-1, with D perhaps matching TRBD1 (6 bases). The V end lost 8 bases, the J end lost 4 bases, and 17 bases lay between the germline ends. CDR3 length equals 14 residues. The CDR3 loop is CASSLGGGPTEAFF. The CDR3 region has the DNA TGTGCCAGCTCCCTGGGGGGGGGCCCCACTGAAGCTTTCTTT.

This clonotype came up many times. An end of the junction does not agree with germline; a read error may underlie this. The CDR3 sequence is CTISGRRNAGSYEQYF. CDR3 DNA: TGTACCATCAGTGGACGGAGAAATGCAGGGTCCTACGAGCAGTACTTC. The chain employs TRBV10-3 and TRBJ2-7; D possibly corresponds to TRBD1 (5 bases). The CDR3 runs to 16 residues. CDR1 is ENHRY and CDR2 is SYGVKD in the germline V gene.

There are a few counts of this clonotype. This CDR3 reads CASSPRGGDYEQYF. CDR3 bases: TGTGCCAGCAGCCCGAGAGGAGGGGACTACGAGCAGTACTTC. J is TRBJ2-7 and V is TRBV12-3 or TRBV12-4; D perhaps matches TRBD2 (6 bases). The CDR3 has 14 amino acids. Trimming pared 6 bases from V and 3 bases from J, leaving 15 bases between.

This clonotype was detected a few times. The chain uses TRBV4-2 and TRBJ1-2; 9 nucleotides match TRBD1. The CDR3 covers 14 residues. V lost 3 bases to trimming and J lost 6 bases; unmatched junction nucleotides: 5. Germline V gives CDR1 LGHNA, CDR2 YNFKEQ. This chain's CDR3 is CASSHPTGGDGYTF. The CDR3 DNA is TGTGCCAGCAGCCACCCGACAGGGGGAGATGGCTACACCTTC.

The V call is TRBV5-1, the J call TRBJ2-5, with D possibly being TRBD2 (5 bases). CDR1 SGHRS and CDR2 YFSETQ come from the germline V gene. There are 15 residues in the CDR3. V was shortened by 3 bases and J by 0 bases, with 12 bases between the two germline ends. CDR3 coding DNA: TGCGCCAGCAGCTGGACCCCCGGGGACCAAGAGACCCAGTACTTC. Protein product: CASSWTPGDQETQYF.

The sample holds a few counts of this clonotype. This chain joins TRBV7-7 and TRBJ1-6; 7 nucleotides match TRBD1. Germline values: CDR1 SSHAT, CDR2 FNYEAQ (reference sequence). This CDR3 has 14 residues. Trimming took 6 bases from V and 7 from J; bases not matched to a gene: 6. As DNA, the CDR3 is TGTGCCAGCAGTTTGGGGACAGCGAATTCACCCCTCCACTTT. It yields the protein CASSLGTANSPLHF.

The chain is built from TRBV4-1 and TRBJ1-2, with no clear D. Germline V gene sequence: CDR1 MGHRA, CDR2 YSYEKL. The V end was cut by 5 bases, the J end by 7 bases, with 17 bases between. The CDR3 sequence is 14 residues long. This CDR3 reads CASSVRPVEGGYTF. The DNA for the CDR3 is TGCGCCAGCAGCGTCCGACCCGTGGAGGGTGGCTACACCTTC.

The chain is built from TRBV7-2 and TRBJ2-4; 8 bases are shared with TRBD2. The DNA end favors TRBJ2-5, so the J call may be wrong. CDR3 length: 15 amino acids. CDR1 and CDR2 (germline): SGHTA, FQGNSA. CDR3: CASSSVAGLKETQYF. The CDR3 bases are TGTGCCAGCAGCTCGGTAGCGGGATTAAAAGAGACCCAGTACTTC.

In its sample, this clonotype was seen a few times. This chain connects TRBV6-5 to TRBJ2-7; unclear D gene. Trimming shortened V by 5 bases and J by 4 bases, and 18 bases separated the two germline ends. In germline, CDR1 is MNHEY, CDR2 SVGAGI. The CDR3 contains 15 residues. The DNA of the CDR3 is TGTGCCAGCAGTCCCCGCAGAGAGGCTAGGTACGAGCAGTACTTC. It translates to CASSPRREARYEQYF.